The following is a T cell receptor beta chain sequence with its context. What it binds is not known. At collection, donors were nominally healthy, but unrecorded immune exposures were probable. This record belongs to a study of cytomegalovirus exposure and HLA in healthy donors. Study-wide points: Presence/absence comparisons presumed near-even sequencing depth among donors. Apparent HLA restriction characterized most CMV-associated TCR beta chains in a later analysis.

The V and J ends lost 1 base and 2 bases respectively, with 14 bases between them. Germline lookup yields CDR1 MGHRA and CDR2 YSYEKL. This CDR3 is 17 amino acids long. Vbeta (60) and Jbeta (13) primers were used in the PCR. Clones were sequenced by immunoSEQ multiplex PCR, and TCRdb holds only the in-frame ones, with some missing. The data contain some 170,000 clones, approximately 79% of them singletons. The sequenced material came from PBMCs. The chain combines TRBV4-1 with TRBJ2-2, with D possibly being TRBD2 (5 bases). The sequence came from a man aged 40-49 years in good health and CMV-seropositive. The CDR3 spells CASSQGSSGFNTGELFF. The CDR3 DNA sequence: TGCGCCAGCAGCCAAGGTAGTTCGGGATTTAACACCGGGGAGCTGTTTTTT.